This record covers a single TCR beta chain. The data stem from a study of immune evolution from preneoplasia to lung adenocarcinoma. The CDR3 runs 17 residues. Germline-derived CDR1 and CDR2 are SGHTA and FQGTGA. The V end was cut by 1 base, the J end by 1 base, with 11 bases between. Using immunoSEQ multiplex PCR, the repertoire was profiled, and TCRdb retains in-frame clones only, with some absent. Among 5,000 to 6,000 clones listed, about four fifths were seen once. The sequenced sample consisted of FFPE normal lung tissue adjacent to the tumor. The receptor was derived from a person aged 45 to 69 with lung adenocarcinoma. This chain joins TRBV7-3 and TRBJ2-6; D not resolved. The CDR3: CASSLMGSASGANVLTF. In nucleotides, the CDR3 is TGTGCCAGCAGCTTAATGGGTTCCGCGTCTGGGGCCAACGTCCTGACTTTC.